These T cell receptor beta chains were read from a single sample in a study of T cell clones after liver transplantation. Produced via immunoSEQ multiplex PCR; TCRdb's table is partial and in-frame only. Of about 120,000 clones in the sample, 75% to 95% are singletons; the top ten hold around 0.8%. The sample here was CD4+ T cells from blood, taken 12 months after liver transplant. These receptors were obtained from a human patient who received a liver transplant. The T cells may come from the graft donor. Both conserved end residues are part of each CDR3. The D gene is left open where the match is weak. Some rows have no size entry. The others give once, few or many, or a class for an expanded clone.

d_gene	abundance	v_gene	j_gene	CDR3aa	CDR3nt
NA	NA	TRBV7-3	TRBJ2-2	CASQMADNTGELFF	TGTGCCAGCCAGATGGCTGATAACACCGGGGAGCTGTTTTTT
NA	NA	TRBV10-3	TRBJ1-1	CATTPGGGLTEAFF	TGTGCCACCACACCTGGGGGTGGTTTGACTGAAGCTTTCTTT
TRBD1	NA	TRBV19	TRBJ2-7	CASSIRTGGLSYEQYF	TGTGCCAGTAGTATACGGACAGGGGGCTTATCCTACGAGCAGTACTTC
TRBD1	NA	TRBV10-3	TRBJ1-4	CAISGGQGEKLFF	TGTGCCATCAGTGGAGGACAGGGCGAAAAACTGTTTTTT
NA	NA	TRBV6-1	TRBJ1-5	CASSDLSGFRNQPQHF	TGTGCCAGCAGTGATCTTTCAGGGTTCCGCAATCAGCCCCAGCATTTT
NA	NA	TRBV12-2	TRBJ1-2	CASRLLSGGYTF	TGTGCAAGTCGCTTACTCTCCGGCGGCTACACCTTC
NA	NA	TRBV6-6	TRBJ2-1	CASTPVGAHNEQFF	TGTGCCAGCACCCCTGTTGGGGCGCACAATGAGCAGTTCTTC
NA	NA	TRBV28	TRBJ2-7	CASTEGSGHYEQYF	TGTGCCAGCACGGAGGGGTCGGGGCACTACGAGCAGTACTTC
TRBD2	once	TRBV2	TRBJ2-1	CASSDWGLENNEQFF	TGTGCCAGCAGTGATTGGGGACTAGAGAACAATGAGCAGTTCTTC
NA	NA	TRBV6-1	TRBJ2-1	CASSVDVFSGQFF	TGTGCCAGCAGTGTCGACGTGTTTTCGGGGCAGTTCTTC
TRBD2	NA	TRBV5-4	TRBJ2-7	CASSIRLATYEQYF	TGTGCCAGCAGCATAAGACTAGCAACCTACGAGCAGTACTTC
TRBD1	NA	TRBV4-2	TRBJ1-2	CASSHRDGRGGGYTF	TGTGCCAGCAGCCACCGGGACGGCCGAGGGGGCGGCTACACCTTC
TRBD2	once	TRBV5-4	TRBJ2-5	CASSLVLAGGQETQYF	TGTGCCAGCAGCTTGGTGCTAGCGGGAGGGCAAGAGACCCAGTACTTC
NA	few	TRBV11-2	TRBJ1-2	CASTTPRGRLRGYTF	TGTGCCAGCACCACCCCTCGGGGGCGCTTACGTGGCTACACCTTC
NA	NA	TRBV19	TRBJ1-3	CASTSPPFSGNTIYF	TGTGCCAGTACCTCGCCGCCTTTCTCTGGAAACACCATATATTTT
TRBD2	NA	TRBV5-1	TRBJ2-1	CASSGGLAGGDEQFF	TGCGCCAGCAGCGGCGGACTAGCGGGAGGGGATGAGCAGTTCTTC
TRBD2	NA	TRBV30	TRBJ2-3	CAWEIPREGRVGTQYF	TGTGCCTGGGAGATCCCGCGGGAGGGCCGGGTGGGTACGCAGTATTTT
TRBD1	NA	TRBV6-5	TRBJ1-1	CASSSGQGVVNTEAFF	TGTGCCAGCAGTTCGGGACAGGGAGTGGTGAACACTGAAGCTTTCTTT
TRBD1	NA	TRBV4-1	TRBJ2-7	CASSQLDRGRGEQYF	TGCGCCAGCAGCCAGCTAGACAGGGGGCGAGGCGAGCAGTACTTC
NA	NA	TRBV6-1	TRBJ1-1	CATILNTEAFF	TGTGCCACAATTCTGAACACTGAAGCTTTCTTT
NA	NA	TRBV2	TRBJ2-3	CASSDRALGGTDTQYF	TGTGCCAGCAGTGACCGGGCCCTCGGCGGCACAGATACGCAGTATTTT
NA	NA	TRBV2	TRBJ2-3	CASLSGANTDTQYF	TGTGCCAGCCTCAGCGGAGCGAACACAGATACGCAGTATTTT
TRBD1	NA	TRBV5-1	TRBJ1-2	CASSRDRGGANYGYTF	TGCGCCAGCAGCCGCGACAGGGGGGGAGCTAACTATGGCTACACCTTC
NA	NA	TRBV7-3	TRBJ2-1	CASSLTGAPYNEQFF	TGTGCCAGCAGCTTAACGGGGGCCCCCTACAATGAGCAGTTCTTC
NA	NA	TRBV9	TRBJ1-1	CASSVTGQNTEAFF	TGTGCCAGCAGCGTAACAGGGCAGAACACTGAAGCTTTCTTT
NA	NA	TRBV2	TRBJ2-3	CASNRDSTDTQYF	TGTGCCAGCAATCGGGACAGCACAGATACGCAGTATTTT
NA	NA	TRBV2	TRBJ2-4	CASSEADLGVEYF	TGTGCCAGCAGTGAAGCCGACCTGGGAGTTGAGTACTTC
TRBD1	NA	TRBV7-2	TRBJ1-2	CASSLVGGQGAHGYTF	TGTGCCAGCAGCTTAGTAGGAGGACAGGGGGCGCACGGCTACACCTTC
NA	NA	TRBV29-1	TRBJ2-7	CSVSGLSYEQYF	TGCAGCGTTTCGGGCCTCTCCTACGAGCAGTACTTC
TRBD2	NA	TRBV7-9	TRBJ2-1	CASSRLAGGLGEQFF	TGTGCCAGCAGCAGACTAGCGGGAGGGCTTGGTGAGCAGTTCTTC
TRBD2	NA	TRBV18	TRBJ2-1	CASSPGSGRAGEQFF	TGTGCCAGCTCACCGGGTAGCGGGAGGGCCGGTGAGCAGTTCTTC
TRBD1	NA	TRBV7-9	TRBJ1-1	CASSRLGTDNTEAFF	TGTGCCAGCAGCAGGTTAGGGACAGATAACACTGAAGCTTTCTTT
TRBD1	NA	TRBV7-3	TRBJ2-2	CASRSTGGTGELFF	TGTGCCAGCAGGTCCACAGGGGGCACCGGGGAGCTGTTTTTT
NA	NA	TRBV5-4	TRBJ2-5	CASSSRRSSGEQETQYF	TGTGCCAGCAGCTCACGACGTAGTAGCGGAGAACAAGAGACCCAGTACTTC
NA	NA	TRBV7-9	TRBJ2-3	CASSLVLATSTDTQYF	TGTGCCAGCAGCTTAGTACTAGCAACTAGCACAGATACGCAGTATTTT
NA	NA	TRBV28	TRBJ2-1	CASRSSGTSYNEQFF	TGTGCCAGCAGGTCATCCGGGACTTCTTACAATGAGCAGTTCTTC
NA	NA	TRBV12-5	TRBJ1-3	CASGKGISSGNTIYF	TGTGCTAGTGGCAAAGGGATCTCCTCTGGAAACACCATATATTTT
NA	few	TRBV7-9	TRBJ2-1	CASSALFSFTYNEQFF	TGTGCCAGCAGCGCCCTCTTCTCGTTCACCTACAATGAGCAGTTCTTC
TRBD2	NA	TRBV6-5	TRBJ2-1	CASSSPPSGKQFF	TGTGCCAGCAGTTCCCCGCCCAGCGGGAAGCAGTTCTTC
NA	NA	TRBV5-1	TRBJ2-2	CASSLAVSNTGELFF	TGCGCCAGCAGCTTGGCCGTATCGAACACCGGGGAGCTGTTTTTT
TRBD1	NA	TRBV7-9	TRBJ2-7	CASSFGQGYEQYF	TGTGCCAGCAGCTTCGGACAGGGATACGAGCAGTACTTC
NA	few	TRBV6-1	TRBJ2-7	CASSDLRDEQYF	TGTGCCAGCAGTGATCTAAGAGACGAGCAGTACTTC
TRBD1	NA	TRBV29-1	TRBJ2-1	CSVGRGSNEQFF	TGCAGCGTTGGCAGGGGGTCCAATGAGCAGTTCTTC
NA	NA	TRBV19	TRBJ2-2	CASSIEGTGSPGELFF	TGTGCCAGTAGTATCGAGGGAACAGGGTCCCCCGGGGAGCTGTTTTTT
TRBD2	NA	TRBV7-9	TRBJ2-1	CASSTSGPGEQFF	TGTGCCAGCAGCACTAGCGGCCCTGGTGAGCAGTTCTTC
NA	NA	TRBV7-9	TRBJ1-1	CASDGGGPEAFF	TGTGCCTCAGATGGGGGTGGGCCTGAAGCTTTCTTT
TRBD1	NA	TRBV18	TRBJ1-3	CASSPDGQVGNTIYF	TGTGCCAGCTCACCAGACGGACAGGTTGGAAACACCATATATTTT
NA	NA	TRBV7-8	TRBJ2-7	CASSLAVGSHEQYF	TGTGCCAGCAGCTTAGCCGTAGGGTCTCACGAGCAGTACTTC
NA	few	TRBV11-2	TRBJ2-3	CASSYGDTQYF	TGTGCCAGCAGCTATGGAGATACGCAGTATTTT
TRBD1	NA	TRBV30	TRBJ2-7	CAWTGQGGNEQYF	TGTGCCTGGACGGGACAGGGTGGCAACGAGCAGTACTTC
TRBD1	NA	TRBV6-5	TRBJ1-1	CASSYSIWTGDTEAFF	TGTGCCAGCAGTTATTCGATCTGGACAGGGGACACTGAAGCTTTCTTT
NA	NA	TRBV6-5	TRBJ1-1	CASSYSMGGTEAFF	TGTGCCAGCAGTTACTCAATGGGGGGCACTGAAGCTTTCTTT
NA	NA	TRBV5-6	TRBJ2-4	CASSLRSVAKNIQYF	TGTGCCAGCAGCTTGAGGTCCGTAGCCAAAAACATTCAGTACTTC
TRBD1	once	TRBV4-3	TRBJ1-4	CASSQDPRRGRVEKLFF	TGCGCCAGCAGCCAAGATCCGCGGAGGGGGCGAGTCGAAAAACTGTTTTTT
TRBD2	NA	TRBV19	TRBJ2-1	CASSWGSGSTEQFF	TGTGCCAGTAGTTGGGGTAGCGGGAGCACGGAGCAGTTCTTC